This T cell receptor beta chain was recorded in a study of blood T cells in healthy people across ages. Study-wide findings and caveats: Strong correlation existed between TCR beta diversity and naive T cell percentage. It was the long-lived donors that had more naive CD4+ cells and higher diversity than aged donors.

Worth noting for this clonotype: What it binds is unknown.

Per the germline V gene, CDR1 is MDHEN and CDR2 is SYDVKM. The CDR3 is made up of 15 amino acids. V was pared by 2 bases and J by 2 bases, with 12 bases between. Next came a second PCR, run for roughly 6 to 11 cycles, which used a sample-barcoded 5' primer along with a J-beta primer mix. MiXCR, run by TCRdb on the 5' RACE reads, gives a single entry per CDR3 protein. The sample carries approximately 960,000 distinct CDR3 sequences, about 27% recorded once. The same data also went into a second study, on T cells of mothers and their children. From that paper: The effect of thymic selection on TCR recombination output is similar between related and unrelated pairs. The data showed no persistent microchimeric T cell clones.

The origin of this receptor is a woman aged 40 to 50 in good health. The chain couples TRBV28 to TRBJ1-1; D may be TRBD1 (5 bases). The sample comprised blood. The CDR3 region has the DNA TGTGCCAGCAGTTTACCGGTGACAGCAAACACTGAAGCTTTCTTT. Its translation: CASSLPVTANTEAFF.